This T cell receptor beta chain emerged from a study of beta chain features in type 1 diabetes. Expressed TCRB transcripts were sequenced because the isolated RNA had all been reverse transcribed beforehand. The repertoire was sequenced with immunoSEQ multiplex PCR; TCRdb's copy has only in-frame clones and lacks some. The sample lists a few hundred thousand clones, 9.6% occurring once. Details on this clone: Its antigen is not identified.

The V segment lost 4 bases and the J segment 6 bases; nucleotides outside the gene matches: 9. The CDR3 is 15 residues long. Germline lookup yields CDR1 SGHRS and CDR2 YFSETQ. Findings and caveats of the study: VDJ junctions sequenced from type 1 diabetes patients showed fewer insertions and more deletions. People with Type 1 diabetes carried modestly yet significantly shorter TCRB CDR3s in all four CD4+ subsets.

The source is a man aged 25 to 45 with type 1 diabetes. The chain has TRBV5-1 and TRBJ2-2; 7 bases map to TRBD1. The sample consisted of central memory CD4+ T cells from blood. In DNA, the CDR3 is TGCGCCAGCAGCCTAGGAACAGGGGTAGCCGGGGAGCTGTTTTTT. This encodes CASSLGTGVAGELFF.